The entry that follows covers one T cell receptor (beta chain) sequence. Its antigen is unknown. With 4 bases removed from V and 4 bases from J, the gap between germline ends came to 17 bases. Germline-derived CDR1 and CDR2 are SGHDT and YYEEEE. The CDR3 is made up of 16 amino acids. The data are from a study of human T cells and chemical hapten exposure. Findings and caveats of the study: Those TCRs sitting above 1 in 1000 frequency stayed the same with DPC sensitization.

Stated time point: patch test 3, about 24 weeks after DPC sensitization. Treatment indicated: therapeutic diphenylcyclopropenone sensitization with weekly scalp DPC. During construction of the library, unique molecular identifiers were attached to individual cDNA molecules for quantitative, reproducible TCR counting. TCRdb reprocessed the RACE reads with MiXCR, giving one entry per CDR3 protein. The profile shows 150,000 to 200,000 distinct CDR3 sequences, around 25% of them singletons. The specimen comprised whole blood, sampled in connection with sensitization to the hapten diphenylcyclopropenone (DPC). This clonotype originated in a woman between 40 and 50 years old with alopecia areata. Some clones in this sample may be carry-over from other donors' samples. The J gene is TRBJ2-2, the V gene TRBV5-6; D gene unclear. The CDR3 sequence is CASSRVGGAVTGELFF. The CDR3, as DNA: TGTGCCAGCAGCAGGGTGGGCGGTGCGGTCACCGGGGAGCTGTTTTTT.